This is a list of T cell receptor beta chains from one sample in a study of Graves' ophthalmopathy and Graves' hyperthyroidism. MiXCR was run by TCRdb on the multiplex PCR reads, yielding one entry per CDR3 protein. The sample yields just over 600,000 distinct CDR3 sequences, 22% seen once. The sequenced sample consisted of peripheral blood. Every receptor here comes from a woman between 18 and 30 years old with stable Graves' hyperthyroidism. Some clones in this sample may be carry-over from other donors' samples. Each CDR3 is given with its conserved first and last residue. The order of the fields is clone size, V gene, J gene, D gene, CDR3 DNA, CDR3 protein. The D gene is left open where the match is weak. Only part of the rows carry a size: once, few, many, or a class if the clone is expanded.

-,TRBV27,TRBJ1-2,-,TGTGCCAGCAGTCCCTCGCACAGGGCCGCCTATGGCTACACCTTC,CASSPSHRAAYGYTF
many,TRBV20-1,TRBJ2-3,TRBD1,TGCGGGGTCAGGGGGCACGACACAGATACGCAGTATTTT,CGVRGHDTDTQYF
many,TRBV24-1,TRBJ2-7,-,TGTGCCACCAGTGATCCACGGCGCGGGGACAGCCCCTACGAGCAGTACTTC,CATSDPRRGDSPYEQYF
many,TRBV28,TRBJ2-7,-,TGTGCCAGCACCTCTACAGGCCCCTACGAGCAGTACTTC,CASTSTGPYEQYF
many,TRBV2,TRBJ2-7,-,TGTGCCAGCATGACAGGAAGGCTTTCCTACGAGCAGTACTTC,CASMTGRLSYEQYF
many,TRBV19,TRBJ2-7,TRBD1,TGTGCCAGTAGTCCTCCTCGACAGGGGTTCGGCTACGAGCAGTACTTC,CASSPPRQGFGYEQYF
many,TRBV5-1,TRBJ2-5,TRBD2,TGCGCCAGCAGCTGGACTAGCGGGGGGGATTCGAAGACCCAGTACTTC,CASSWTSGGDSKTQYF
many,TRBV27,TRBJ1-6,-,TGTGCCAGCAGTTATGTTGGGGTTAATTCACCCCTCCACTTT,CASSYVGVNSPLHF
-,TRBV27,TRBJ1-2,TRBD1,TGTGCCACAACGGCCAGTACAGGGGGTAGGTATGGCTACACCTTC,CATTASTGGRYGYTF
many,TRBV6-1,TRBJ1-5,TRBD1,TGTGCCAGCATCGTTGGGACAGGGATCGGTCAGCCCCAGCATTTT,CASIVGTGIGQPQHF
-,TRBV4-2,TRBJ1-1,-,TGTGCCAGCAGCCATGGTGACAGGATGAACACTGAAGCTTTCTTT,CASSHGDRMNTEAFF
once,TRBV28,TRBJ2-7,TRBD2,TGTGCCAGCATGGGTGCGGGAGGGCCTAGAGCCTACGAGCAGTACTTC,CASMGAGGPRAYEQYF
-,TRBV20-1,TRBJ2-7,-,TGCAGTGCTTCACTTACTAGCCCCAGCGAGCAGTACTTC,CSASLTSPSEQYF
-,TRBV11-1,TRBJ2-1,-,TGTGCCAGCAGCTTAGTTCGATGGGGCCTCGGCGGGTACGAGCACAATGAGAAGTTCTTC,CASSLVRWGLGGYEHNEKFF
many,TRBV19,TRBJ2-7,-,TGTGCCAGTAGTTCGGACGGAGCCTACGAGCAGTACTTC,CASSSDGAYEQYF
-,TRBV13,TRBJ2-7,-,TGTGCCAGCAGCTCGAACTTGGGGGTAGGGGGGTACGAGCAGTACTTC,CASSSNLGVGGYEQYF
many,TRBV6-2/TRBV6-3,TRBJ1-5,-,TGTGCCAGCAGCTCCCCTCTGCATAGGACATGGCAGCCCCAGCATTTT,CASSSPLHRTWQPQHF
-,TRBV11-1,TRBJ2-7,TRBD1,TGTGCCAGCAGCTCGTATCAGGGGGTCCCCTACGAGCAGTACTTC,CASSSYQGVPYEQYF
once,TRBV15,TRBJ2-7,-,TGTGCCACCAGCACCTGGACTGGGGAGCAGTACTTC,CATSTWTGEQYF
many,TRBV4-1,TRBJ1-2,TRBD1,TGCGCCAGCAGCCCGGACAGGGTTAGAGGCTACACCTTC,CASSPDRVRGYTF
once,TRBV6-5,TRBJ1-2,TRBD1,TGTGCCAGCTGGTACAGGGGTGGCTATGGCTACACCTTC,CASWYRGGYGYTF
-,TRBV12-3/TRBV12-4,TRBJ2-5,-,TGTGCCAGCAGCCTTACAAGGGGTTTGGGGACCCAGTACTTC,CASSLTRGLGTQYF
many,TRBV9,TRBJ1-6,TRBD1,TGTGCCAGCAGCTCCCGGACAGGGGCAGGTTCACCCCTCCACTTT,CASSSRTGAGSPLHF
few,TRBV4-1,TRBJ2-7,-,TGCGCCAGCAGCCAAGATCTGGGGGCGGGATACGAGCAGTACTTC,CASSQDLGAGYEQYF
many,TRBV6-5,TRBJ1-2,-,TGTGCCAGCAGTTACTCTACGGGGGCGGGTGACTATGGCTACACCTTC,CASSYSTGAGDYGYTF
many,TRBV6-5,TRBJ2-7,-,TGTGCCAGCAGTTTGGGGGCCCGGGGGAACGAGCAGTACTTC,CASSLGARGNEQYF
many,TRBV27,TRBJ2-7,-,TGTGCCAGCAGTTTTTCAGCCTCCTACGAGCAGTACTTC,CASSFSASYEQYF
many,TRBV12-3/TRBV12-4,TRBJ1-2,TRBD1,TGTGCCAGCAGTTCCGGGACAGGGAACTGCACCTTC,CASSSGTGNCTF